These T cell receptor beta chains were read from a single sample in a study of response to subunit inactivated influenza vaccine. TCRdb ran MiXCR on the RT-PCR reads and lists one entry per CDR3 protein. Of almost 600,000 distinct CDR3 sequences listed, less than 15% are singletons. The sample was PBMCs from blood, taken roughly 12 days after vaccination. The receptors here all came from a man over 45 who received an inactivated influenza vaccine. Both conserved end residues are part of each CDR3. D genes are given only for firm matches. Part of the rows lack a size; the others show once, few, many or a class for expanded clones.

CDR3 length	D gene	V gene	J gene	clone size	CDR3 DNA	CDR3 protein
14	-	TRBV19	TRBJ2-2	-	TGTGCCAGTAGTATCTTCACGAACACCGGGGAGCTGTTTTTT	CASSIFTNTGELFF
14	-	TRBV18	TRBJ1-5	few	TGTGCCAGCTCACGGGGTAGTAGCAATCAGCCCCAGCATTTT	CASSRGSSNQPQHF
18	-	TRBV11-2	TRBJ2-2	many	TGTGCCAGCAGCTTAGAACAAACCGGGACGCCGAACACCGGGGAGCTGTTTTTT	CASSLEQTGTPNTGELFF
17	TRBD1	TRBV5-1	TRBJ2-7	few	TGCGCCAGCAGCCGGTTGCCGATCGGACAGGACACCTACGAGCAGTACTTC	CASSRLPIGQDTYEQYF
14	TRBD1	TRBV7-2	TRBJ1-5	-	TGTGCCAGCAGCTGGGGACAGTCCAATCAGCCCCAGCATTTT	CASSWGQSNQPQHF
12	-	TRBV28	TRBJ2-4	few	TGTGCCAGCAGTTTAGGTGGCAGAATTCAGTACTTC	CASSLGGRIQYF
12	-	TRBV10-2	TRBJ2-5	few	TGCGCCAGCAGTGCGGATAGCGAGACCCAGTACTTC	CASSADSETQYF
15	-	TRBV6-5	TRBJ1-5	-	TGTGCCAGCAGTTTTTCGCTGGGCAGCAATCAGCCCCAGCATTTT	CASSFSLGSNQPQHF
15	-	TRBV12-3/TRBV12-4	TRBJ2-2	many	TGTGCCAGCAGTTTTGTAGCGGCGAACACCGGGGAGCTGTTTTTT	CASSFVAANTGELFF
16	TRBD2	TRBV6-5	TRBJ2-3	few	TGTGCCAGCAGTTACCTTAGCGGGGGGAGGCCAGATACGCAGTATTTT	CASSYLSGGRPDTQYF
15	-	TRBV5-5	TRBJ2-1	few	TGTGCCAGCAGCTTGCTTCTGGGGACCTACAATGAGCAGTTCTTC	CASSLLLGTYNEQFF
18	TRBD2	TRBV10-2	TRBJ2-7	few	TGCGCCAGGACCCGGGAGGAAAGAACTAGCGGGAGCTTTTACGAGCAGTACTTC	CARTREERTSGSFYEQYF
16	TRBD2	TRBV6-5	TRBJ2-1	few	TGTGCCAGCAGTTACCAGCGGGGTTCATCACGTAATGAGCAGTTCTTC	CASSYQRGSSRNEQFF
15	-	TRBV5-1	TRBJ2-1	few	TGCGCCAGCAGCCCCCAAGGAACTTCCTACAATGAGCAGTTCTTC	CASSPQGTSYNEQFF
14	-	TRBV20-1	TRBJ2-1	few	TGCAGTGCTAGTGCAGGGGCCACCACCAATGAGCAGTTCTTC	CSASAGATTNEQFF
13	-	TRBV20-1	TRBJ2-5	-	TGCAGTGCTGGAGGACGGAACCAAGAGACCCAGTACTTC	CSAGGRNQETQYF
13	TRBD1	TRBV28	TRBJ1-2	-	TGTGCCAGCAGTGATGACAGGGGGTATGGCTACACCTTC	CASSDDRGYGYTF
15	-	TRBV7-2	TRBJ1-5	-	TGTGCCAGCAGCTTAGGGGTGGGGCTTAATCAGCCCCAGCATTTT	CASSLGVGLNQPQHF
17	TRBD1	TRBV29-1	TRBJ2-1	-	TGCAGCGTTGAAGGGGGGGGGACAGGGAGGCGTTACAATGAGCAGTTCTTC	CSVEGGGTGRRYNEQFF
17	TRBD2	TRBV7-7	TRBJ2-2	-	TGTGCTAGCAGCCCGACTAGCGGGGGCCGGAACACCGGGGAGCTGTTTTTT	CASSPTSGGRNTGELFF
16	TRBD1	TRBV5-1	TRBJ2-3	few	TGCGCCAGCAGCGCCCCGGGACAGGGTTTGTCAGATACGCAGTATTTT	CASSAPGQGLSDTQYF
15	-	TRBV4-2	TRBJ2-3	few	TGTGCCAGCAGCCAAGATGGGACCATCACAGATACGCAGTATTTT	CASSQDGTITDTQYF
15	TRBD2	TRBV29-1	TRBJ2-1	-	TGCAGCGCCGCGCCCGCTAGCGGGAGGGCCAATGAGCAGTTCTTC	CSAAPASGRANEQFF
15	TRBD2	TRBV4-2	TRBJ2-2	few	TGTGCCAGCAGCCAAGGAACTAGCGGCACCGGGGAGCTGTTTTTT	CASSQGTSGTGELFF
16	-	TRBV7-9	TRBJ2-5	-	TGTGCCAGCAGCTTAGGACCCCTGGACAGTCAAGAGACCCAGTACTTC	CASSLGPLDSQETQYF
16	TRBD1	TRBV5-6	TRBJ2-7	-	TGTGCCAGCAGCACCTACCAGGGGGCACCTTCCTACGAGCAGTACTTC	CASSTYQGAPSYEQYF
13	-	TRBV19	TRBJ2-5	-	TGTGCCAGTAGTTCAGACGGATGGGGGACCCAGTACTTC	CASSSDGWGTQYF
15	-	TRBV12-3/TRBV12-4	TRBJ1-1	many	TGTGCCAGCAGTTTGGCAGGGCTGCTGAACACTGAAGCTTTCTTT	CASSLAGLLNTEAFF
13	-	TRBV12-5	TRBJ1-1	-	TGTGCTAGTGGTTTGGACAAGAACACTGAAGCTTTCTTT	CASGLDKNTEAFF
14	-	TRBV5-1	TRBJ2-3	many	TGCGCCAGCAGCTTGTCAGGGTCCGGTGATACGCAGTATTTT	CASSLSGSGDTQYF
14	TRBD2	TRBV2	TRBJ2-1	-	TGTGCCACAGGACTAAAGCGGGGGGTTGGTGAGCAGTTCTTC	CATGLKRGVGEQFF
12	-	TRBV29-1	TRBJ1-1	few	TGCAGCGTCGGACGGTCGAACACTGAAGCTTTCTTT	CSVGRSNTEAFF
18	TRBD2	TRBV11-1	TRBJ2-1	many	TGTGCCAGCTCCCTACCTAGCGGGAGGGCTGGAGGCTACAATGAGCAGTTCTTC	CASSLPSGRAGGYNEQFF